Below are 21 T cell receptor beta chains sequenced from a single sample in a study of shared T cell receptors in the human thymus. Data came from immunoSEQ multiplex PCR; TCRdb stores just in-frame clones and leaves some out. The data show some 700,000 clones, roughly 90% seen once. The data were also submitted as part of a second study, on human thymus T cells.

Material for sequencing was thymocytes. These receptors were obtained from a boy less than two years old with a congenital heart defect.

This clone was seen a handful of times. V and J are TRBV11-2 and TRBJ2-7; the match to TRBD1 covers 7 bases. Germline V lookup: CDR1 SGHAT, CDR2 FQNNGV. After removal of 0 bases from V and 3 bases from J, the junction contained 2 bases not matched to a gene. This CDR3 has 14 amino acids. CDR3 in amino acids: CASSLEWDSYEQYF. For the CDR3, the DNA is TGTGCCAGCAGCTTAGAATGGGACAGCTACGAGCAGTACTTC.

CDR3 protein: CASSLVRQDFQETQYF. In DNA, the CDR3 is TGTGCCAGCAGCTTAGTGCGACAGGACTTCCAAGAGACCCAGTACTTC. J is TRBJ2-5 and V is TRBV7-2; TRBD1 is a possible D gene (6 bases). Germline V CDR1 and CDR2: SGHTA, FQGNSA. With 1 base removed from V and 1 base from J, the gap between germline ends came to 13 bases. The CDR3 consists of 16 residues.

The chain joins TRBV5-4 to TRBJ2-3, with D tentatively TRBD1 (5 bases). V was shortened by 3 bases and J by 0 bases, with 11 bases between the two germline ends. The CDR3 consists of 15 residues. The germline gives CDR1 SGHNT, CDR2 YYREEE (reference sequence). For the CDR3, the DNA is TGTGCCAGCAGCTCGGACACTACTAGCACAGATACGCAGTATTTT. The encoded protein is CASSSDTTSTDTQYF.

This rearrangement joins TRBV21-1 to TRBJ2-2; the table's D call, TRBD2, has no DNA check behind it. TRBV21-1 corresponds to a pseudogene. The length of the CDR3 is 18 residues. This CDR3 reads CASSKRRVERADTGELFF. CDR3 bases: TGTGCCAGCAGCAAAAGGCGTGTTGAGCGGGCGGACACCGGGGAGCTGTTTTTT.

The rearrangement joins TRBV11-3 to TRBJ2-7; 10 nucleotides line up with TRBD1. The germline V gene has CDR1 SGHNT and CDR2 YENEEA. The CDR3 extends over 16 amino acids. Germline trimming cut 2 bases from V and 2 bases from J; bases unmatched to any gene: 6. CDR3 DNA: TGTGCCAGCAGCTTACAACCGGGACAGGGGACCTACGAGCAGTACTTC. As protein: CASSLQPGQGTYEQYF.

The chain uses TRBV21-1 and TRBJ2-1; the table's D gene call, TRBD2, was not cross checked with the DNA. TRBV21-1 is a pseudogene. The CDR3 has 19 amino acids. CDR3 nucleotides: TGTGCCAGCAGCAAAGTGGGGCGGCGGAGCGGGAGGACCTACAATGAGCAGTTCTTC. It is translated as CASSKVGRRSGRTYNEQFF.

V is TRBV5-4 and J is TRBJ2-1, with 11 bases identical to TRBD2. The V segment lost 0 bases and the J segment 0 bases; nucleotides outside the gene matches: 2. Germline values: CDR1 SGHNT, CDR2 YYREEE (reference sequence). This CDR3 spans 17 amino acids. The CDR3 region has the DNA TGTGCCAGCAGCTTGGATACTAGCGGGAGCTCCTACAATGAGCAGTTCTTC. Translation gives CASSLDTSGSSYNEQFF.

This chain joins TRBV4-3 and TRBJ2-2; 11 bases map to TRBD1. The CDR3 has 16 residues. The germline CDR1 and CDR2 sequences are LGHNA and YSLEER. After removal of 4 bases from V and 5 bases from J, the junction contained 6 bases not matched to a gene. Here the CDR3 reads CASSPRGTGGTGELFF. The DNA for the CDR3 is TGCGCCAGCAGCCCCCGCGGGACAGGGGGAACCGGGGAGCTGTTTTTT.

This chain uses TRBV25-1 with TRBJ2-3; D is perhaps TRBD2 (6 bases). The CDR3 runs 14 residues. Trimming removed 4 bases at V and 2 bases at J, with 10 bases between. The V gene's germline CDR1 is MGHDK and CDR2 SYGVNS. For the CDR3, the DNA is TGTGCCAGCAGTGGGCTAGCGATCACAGATACGCAGTATTTT. It translates to CASSGLAITDTQYF.

The J gene is TRBJ2-7, the V gene TRBV10-2; 14 bases agree with TRBD2. The ends lost 1 base at V and 2 bases at J; junction bases unmatched: 4. Germline V gene data show CDR1 as WSHSY and CDR2 as SAAADI. CDR3 size: 17 residues. CDR3 coding DNA: TGCGCCAGCAGTGAGTTAGGGACTAGCGGGAGCCCCTACGAGCAGTACTTC. Its protein is CASSELGTSGSPYEQYF.

The CDR3 DNA reads TGCGCCAGCAGCCAAGCTTTGCGGGACGGGGAGCTGTTTTTT. Translation gives CASSQALRDGELFF. This chain uses TRBV4-3 with TRBJ2-2, with D perhaps matching TRBD2 (6 bases). Trimming removed 1 base from V and 7 bases from J, with 10 bases in between. Germline CDR1 reads LGHNA; CDR2 reads YSLEER. The CDR3 runs 14 residues.

The V and J genes are TRBV15 and TRBJ2-1; maybe TRBD1 (5 bases). The ends were cut back, 5 bases at V and 8 bases at J, with 13 bases in the middle. Germline CDR1 and CDR2: LNHNV and YYDKDF (reference sequence). The CDR3 totals 13 residues. The CDR3 nucleotides read TGTGCCACCAGCTGGCGTAGCAGGGATGAGCAGTTCTTC. Translating gives CATSWRSRDEQFF.

This rearrangement joins TRBV6-6 to TRBJ2-3; 12 bases align to TRBD2. CDR3 length: 16 amino acids. V gave up 4 bases and J gave up 0 bases; unmatched junction bases: 2. CDR1 and CDR2 (germline): MNHNY, SVGAGI (reference sequence). The DNA for the CDR3 is TGTGCCAGCAGTTCCCTAGCGGGAGGGAGCACAGATACGCAGTATTTT. Protein: CASSSLAGGSTDTQYF.

This clone was detected once. This same CDR3 is encoded by further DNA sequences in the sample. The V and J genes are TRBV5-6 and TRBJ2-7; 8 bases are shared with TRBD1. The CDR3 sequence is 15 residues long. After removal of 3 bases from V and 1 base from J, the junction contained 6 bases not matched to a gene. Germline CDR1 SGHDT, CDR2 YYEEEE. The CDR3: CASSSPGQGSYEQYF. CDR3 sequence (DNA): TGTGCCAGCAGCTCACCAGGACAGGGATCCTACGAGCAGTACTTC.

The V gene is TRBV4-1, the J gene TRBJ1-5; 9 nucleotides line up with TRBD1. Trimming cost V 0 bases and J 3 bases; bases outside gene matches: 9. Germline lookup yields CDR1 MGHRA and CDR2 YSYEKL. This CDR3 is built from 18 residues. As DNA, the CDR3 is TGCGCCAGCAGCCAAGAACTTGGGGACAGGGACATCAATCAGCCCCAGCATTTT. Translated, it gives CASSQELGDRDINQPQHF.

This chain connects TRBV4-2 to TRBJ2-7, with 9 nucleotides matching TRBD2. Germline loops: CDR1 LGHNA, CDR2 YNFKEQ. This CDR3 is 19 amino acids long. V was clipped by 1 base and J by 3 bases; unmatched bases: 16. CDR3 in amino acids: CASSQAAASGTLGRYEQYF. CDR3 nucleotides: TGTGCCAGCAGCCAAGCGGCGGCTAGCGGGACCCTCGGGCGCTACGAGCAGTACTTC.

The chain recombines TRBV5-4 with TRBJ2-1, with TRBD2 matching over 10 bases. Unmatched junction bases numbered 18, after V lost 0 bases and J lost 6 bases. CDR1 is SGHNT and CDR2 is YYREEE in the germline V gene (reference sequence). The CDR3 contains 20 residues. The CDR3 sequence is CASSLVSGGASGSSGNEQFF. The CDR3 nucleotides are TGTGCCAGCAGCTTGGTGTCGGGAGGGGCTAGCGGGAGTTCAGGCAATGAGCAGTTCTTC. Variable domain in full (rest from reference TRBV5-4 and TRBJ2-1): ETGVTQSPTHLIKTRGQQVTLRCSSQSGHNTVSWYQQALGQGPQFIFQYYREEENGRGNFPPRFSGLQFPNYSSELNVNALELDDSALYLCASSLVSGGASGSSGNEQFFGPGTRLTVL.

This clone was observed a few times. The sample carries other DNA sequences with the same CDR3. The V gene is TRBV29-1, the J gene TRBJ2-5, with 15 bases identical to TRBD2. Trimming took 1 base from V and 0 from J; bases not matched to a gene: 3. The CDR3 runs 17 residues. Germline loops: CDR1 SQVTM, CDR2 ANQGSEA. This CDR3 is CSVEGTSGREYQETQYF. CDR3 sequence (DNA): TGCAGCGTTGAAGGGACTAGCGGGAGGGAGTACCAAGAGACCCAGTACTTC.

The gene calls are TRBV30 and TRBJ2-7; 10 bases are shared with TRBD1. CDR1 GTSNPN and CDR2 SVGIG come from the germline V gene (reference sequence). The V segment lost 1 base and the J segment 6 bases; nucleotides outside the gene matches: 6. The CDR3 sequence is 14 residues long. CDR3 in DNA: TGTGCCTGGAGTGCCGGACAGGGGGATGGCGAGCAGTACTTC. This translates into CAWSAGQGDGEQYF. Full variable domain (rest looked up from reference TRBV30 and TRBJ2-7): SQTIHQWPATLVQPVGSPLSLECTVEGTSNPNLYWYRQAAGRGLQLLFYSVGIGQISSEVPQNLSASRPQDRQFILSSKKLLLSDSGFYLCAWSAGQGDGEQYFGPGTRLTVT.

DNA of the CDR3: TGTGCCAGCAGGACAGGGCCCCAAGAGACCCAGTACTTC. As protein: CASRTGPQETQYF. The chain is built from TRBV21-1 and TRBJ2-5; the table calls TRBD1, which could not be checked here. TRBV21-1 is tagged as a pseudogene. This CDR3 is built from 13 residues.

V usage is TRBV5-1 and J usage is TRBJ2-2; TRBD1 aligns across 9 bases. This CDR3 has 18 residues. Germline lookup yields CDR1 SGHRS and CDR2 YFSETQ. The trim removed 2 bases at V and 2 bases at J, leaving 10 bases unmatched. CDR3 residues: CASSFTPPGQGNTGELFF. The CDR3 DNA sequence: TGCGCCAGCAGCTTCACCCCCCCGGGACAGGGTAACACCGGGGAGCTGTTTTTT.